The T cell receptor (beta chain) under discussion was sequenced for a study of early T cells in non-severe SARS-CoV-2 infection (dated by TCRdb to the early 2020s). Context from the whole study: Because TCR sequencing was done on bulk RNA from unsorted whole blood, the alpha and beta chains could not be paired. The study at large found these results: VDJdb matching was skewed toward anti-spike CD8 responses, so virus-specific expansions were likely underestimated and private and CD4 specificities were missed.

The study was a case-control design nested within a healthcare worker cohort in London, UK, with weekly nasopharyngeal swab PCR tests and blood sampling. Healthcare workers were recruited between 23 and 31 March 2020, during the week of the UK lockdown, and were followed weekly for up to about 15 weeks. This clonotype has a handful of counts. This clone's antigen is unknown. No base-level quality is on record; no much larger clone is a single base apart. The protocol used for the library was 5' RACE. Sequencing used a NextSeq 500. Unique molecular identifiers were attached to individual cDNA molecules in the TCR library protocol so that sequencing error and PCR bias could be corrected. Both TCR alpha and beta chains were sequenced, and tight co-correlation was observed between alpha and beta sequence abundances in each sample. Turning to the authors' computational methods: Decombinator V4 was used to perform V gene, J gene and CDR3 annotation of TCR sequences. TCRs were defined as expanded if a significant change between any two time points was detected under a Poisson model with p below 0.0001. TCR abundances were normalised to the total number of TCRs sequenced per sample and were expressed as counts per million. MAIT TCRs were defined by TRAV1-2 paired with TRAJ12, TRAJ20 or TRAJ33, and iNKT TCRs by TRAV10 paired with TRAJ18. VDJdb, accessed 1 November 2021, was searched for CMV, EBV and SARS-CoV-2 annotated TCRs, with TCRs annotated for multiple antigens excluded. Using fastp trimming at Q25 and MiXCR clonotype assembly, TCRdb reanalyzed the public sequencing data and kept in-frame beta chains. For every CDR3 protein sequence, its rows merge into one entry that carries the most common genes and DNA. TCRdb's processing, not the study's, gives the V and J calls here. For this sample the table gives some 61,000 distinct CDR3 sequences, of which 10% were detected only once. The top ten constitute around 4.4% of the sample.

The CDR3, cysteine through phenylalanine, is 12 amino acids long. Only CDR3 DNA is held: 36 bases, read in frame from base 1. CDR1 and CDR2, looked up from the germline V gene, are SQVTM and ANQGSEA. Trimming accounts for 6 bases at V and 12 bases at J, while the number of junction bases matched to no gene is 6. The sequence links TRBV29-1 to TRBJ2-1; TRBD2 lines up with 12 middle nucleotides. The receptor comes from an adult who was a healthcare worker with PCR-confirmed SARS-CoV-2 infection or an uninfected control (not recorded which). Sequenced input: whole blood. The CDR3 corresponds to CSVRLAGARQFF. The nucleotides are TGCAGCGTGAGACTAGCGGGGGCCCGGCAGTTCTTC.